This is a list of T cell receptor beta chains from one sample in a study of post-analysis software for immune sequencing data. Via MiXCR, TCRdb re-called the PCR reads, giving one row per CDR3 protein. The sample yields roughly 400,000 distinct CDR3 sequences, about 39% seen once. The specimen was blood. The origin of the receptors is a girl aged 2-10 years with multiple sclerosis. CDR3s include the opening cysteine and the closing phenylalanine or tryptophan. Each record gives: J gene, D gene, clone size, V gene, CDR3 protein, CDR3 DNA. The D gene is left open where the match is weak. Clone size appears in some rows only: once, few, many, or a class for an expanded clone.

J: TRBJ2-3; D: NA; size: once; V: TRBV12-3/TRBV12-4; CDR3: CASSLGGGSYTDTQYF; DNA: TGTGCCAGCAGTTTAGGAGGCGGAAGCTACACAGATACGCAGTATTTT
J: TRBJ1-1; D: TRBD1; size: NA; V: TRBV7-8; CDR3: CASSPTGGRDTEAFF; DNA: TGTGCCAGCAGCCCTACAGGGGGACGGGACACTGAAGCTTTCTTT
J: TRBJ2-3; D: NA; size: NA; V: TRBV7-2; CDR3: CASSLVGASRTDTQYF; DNA: TGTGCCAGCAGCTTAGTGGGGGCTAGTCGCACAGATACGCAGTATTTT
J: TRBJ2-3; D: NA; size: once; V: TRBV29-1; CDR3: CSVKIGISGTDTQYF; DNA: TGCAGCGTCAAAATCGGGATTAGCGGCACAGATACGCAGTATTTT
J: TRBJ1-1; D: NA; size: NA; V: TRBV3-1; CDR3: CASSQDWGDTEAFF; DNA: TGTGCCAGCAGCCAAGATTGGGGGGACACTGAAGCTTTCTTT
J: TRBJ2-6; D: NA; size: NA; V: TRBV7-2; CDR3: CASSLARYRLAASGANVRTF; DNA: TGTGCCAGCAGCTTAGCGCGTTATAGGTTAGCGGCCTCTGGGGCCAACGTCCGGACTTTC
J: TRBJ2-3; D: NA; size: NA; V: TRBV28; CDR3: CASGTDSPPSDTQYF; DNA: TGTGCCAGCGGAACGGACAGCCCGCCGTCAGATACGCAGTATTTT
J: TRBJ1-3; D: TRBD1; size: NA; V: TRBV20-1; CDR3: CSARDPGQHSGNTIYF; DNA: TGCAGTGCTAGAGACCCGGGACAGCACTCTGGAAACACCATATATTTT
J: TRBJ2-3; D: NA; size: once; V: TRBV9; CDR3: CAGSVGPGGWTPPPDTQYF; DNA: TGTGCCGGCAGCGTAGGTCCCGGCGGCTGGACCCCACCCCCAGATACGCAGTATTTT
J: TRBJ2-5; D: TRBD1; size: few; V: TRBV5-1; CDR3: CASSLPTGGMETQYF; DNA: TGCGCCAGCAGCCTACCAACAGGGGGCATGGAGACCCAGTACTTC
J: TRBJ2-3; D: NA; size: few; V: TRBV11-2; CDR3: CASSLGVDTQYF; DNA: TGTGCCAGCAGCTTAGGGGTAGATACGCAGTATTTT
J: TRBJ2-7; D: NA; size: few; V: TRBV2; CDR3: CASSVHREVYEQYF; DNA: TGTGCCAGCAGTGTCCACAGGGAGGTATACGAGCAGTACTTC
J: TRBJ1-1; D: NA; size: NA; V: TRBV12-3/TRBV12-4; CDR3: CASSFDSGMNTEAFF; DNA: TGTGCCAGCAGTTTCGACTCGGGGATGAACACTGAAGCTTTCTTT
J: TRBJ2-7; D: TRBD1; size: few; V: TRBV2; CDR3: CASSTTGASYEQYF; DNA: TGTGCCAGCTCCACGACAGGGGCGTCCTACGAGCAGTACTTC
J: TRBJ2-3; D: NA; size: NA; V: TRBV20-1; CDR3: CSARVAGVLNTQYF; DNA: TGCAGTGCTAGAGTTGCCGGGGTGCTGAATACGCAGTATTTT
J: TRBJ2-1; D: TRBD2; size: many; V: TRBV7-2; CDR3: CASSPGGEQFF; DNA: TGTGCCAGCAGCCCCGGGGGGGAGCAGTTCTTC
J: TRBJ2-7; D: NA; size: NA; V: TRBV5-1; CDR3: CASSLAGVYYEQYF; DNA: TGCGCCAGCAGCTTGGCGGGAGTTTACTACGAGCAGTACTTC
J: TRBJ2-1; D: TRBD2; size: few; V: TRBV29-1; CDR3: CSGGLAGVYNEQFF; DNA: TGCAGCGGCGGTCTAGCGGGAGTATACAATGAGCAGTTCTTC
J: TRBJ2-7; D: NA; size: NA; V: TRBV11-2; CDR3: CASSSPSGDGSYEQYF; DNA: TGTGCCAGCAGTTCGCCCTCGGGGGACGGGTCCTACGAGCAGTACTTC
J: TRBJ2-1; D: TRBD2; size: NA; V: TRBV11-2; CDR3: CASSLLATSGPSYNEQFF; DNA: TGTGCCAGCAGCTTATTGGCGACTAGCGGCCCCTCCTACAATGAGCAGTTCTTC
J: TRBJ2-1; D: TRBD2; size: NA; V: TRBV7-2; CDR3: CASSSRGSSGRAFNEQFF; DNA: TGTGCCAGCAGCTCACGCGGTTCTAGCGGGAGGGCCTTCAATGAGCAGTTCTTC
J: TRBJ1-2; D: TRBD1; size: NA; V: TRBV4-1; CDR3: CASSQQGAHYGYTF; DNA: TGCGCCAGCAGCCAACAGGGGGCACACTATGGCTACACCTTC
J: TRBJ1-3; D: NA; size: NA; V: TRBV5-6; CDR3: CASSLESTIYF; DNA: TGTGCCAGCAGCTTGGAGAGCACAATATATTTT
J: TRBJ2-1; D: NA; size: NA; V: TRBV5-6; CDR3: CASSFFFLDRAGGSKDEQFF; DNA: TGTGCCAGCAGCTTTTTCTTTTTGGACAGGGCTGGCGGGAGCAAGGATGAGCAGTTCTTC
J: TRBJ1-5; D: NA; size: NA; V: TRBV4-1; CDR3: CASSQDGLRAGDQPQHF; DNA: TGCGCCAGCAGCCAAGATGGATTACGGGCAGGGGATCAGCCCCAGCATTTT
J: TRBJ2-1; D: TRBD1; size: NA; V: TRBV9; CDR3: CASSAPDRGQGDEQFF; DNA: TGTGCCAGCAGCGCCCCGGACAGGGGGCAAGGGGATGAGCAGTTCTTC